This entry features one T cell receptor beta chain sequence. This sample stems from a study of Graves' ophthalmopathy and Graves' hyperthyroidism. Using RNA transcripts, the TCR beta CDR3 regions were amplified. HTBI primers primed a first-round RT-PCR, and a second-round multiplex PCR followed. TCRdb called the multiplex PCR reads again in MiXCR, with one record for every CDR3 protein. Of about 400,000 distinct CDR3 sequences in the sample, 15% to 19% were seen once. The germline V gene encodes CDR1 SGDLS and CDR2 YYNGEE. V dropped 5 bases and J dropped 1 base, with 9 bases sitting between them. The CDR3 length is 13 residues. Participants with hyperthyroidism, aged 18 to 65, were newly diagnosed with under 2 months' duration.

The sample consisted of peripheral blood. The rearrangement links TRBV9 to TRBJ2-5; tentative D call: TRBD1 (6 bases). The receptor comes from a woman between 18 and 29 years old with stable Graves' hyperthyroidism. The CDR3 loop is CASRGTSQETQYF. The DNA for the CDR3 is TGTGCCAGCAGGGGGACAAGCCAAGAGACCCAGTACTTC. Variable domain in full (rest from reference TRBV9 and TRBJ2-5): DSGVTQTPKHLITATGQRVTLRCSPRSGDLSVYWYQQSLDQGLQFLIQYYNGEERAKGNILERFSAQQFPDLHSELNLSSLELGDSALYFCASRGTSQETQYFGPGTRLLVL.